The rows below give T cell receptor beta chains drawn from one sample of a study of T cell responses to AZD1222 COVID-19 vaccine. The table came from immunoSEQ multiplex PCR; TCRdb's copy has only in-frame clones and leaves some out. The table lists approximately 130,000 clones, approximately 88% of them singletons, with around 30% in the top ten. Specimen: peripheral blood, collected on day 0 of AZD1222 vaccination. The receptors stem from an adult in good health. CDR3s include the opening cysteine and the closing phenylalanine or tryptophan.

v_call: TRBV29-1; cdr3_aa: CSVGTGGSYGYTF
v_call: TRBV4-2; cdr3_aa: CASSQGPGGNIAKNIQYF
v_call: TRBV18; cdr3_aa: CASSPPDTYNQPQHF
v_call: TRBV5-1; cdr3_aa: CASTIRGRSDTQYF
v_call: TRBV5-1; cdr3_aa: CASSGDRQETQYF
v_call: TRBV5-4; cdr3_aa: CASSFGGQGNTGELFF
v_call: TRBV7-2; cdr3_aa: CASSLGGKGMNTEAFF
v_call: TRBV7-3; cdr3_aa: CASSLRRDTGEQFF
v_call: TRBV20-1; cdr3_aa: CSAPPAETQYF
v_call: TRBV7-2; cdr3_aa: CASSLDSGSYNEQFF
v_call: TRBV29-1; cdr3_aa: CSVHTETGAFF
v_call: TRBV15; cdr3_aa: CATSKGTDYGYTF
v_call: TRBV7-9; cdr3_aa: CASSLDLTYEQYF
v_call: TRBV5-6; cdr3_aa: CASSPGGGYNEKLFF
v_call: TRBV4-3; cdr3_aa: CASSQGTADYEQYF
v_call: TRBV11-3; cdr3_aa: CASSLDGSNTGELFF
v_call: TRBV9; cdr3_aa: CASSVGGEIIYEQYF
v_call: TRBV11-3; cdr3_aa: CASSPREGRTGELFF
v_call: TRBV7-2; cdr3_aa: CASSLTGGINYGYTF
v_call: TRBV2; cdr3_aa: CASAPGTRASETQYF
v_call: TRBV6-6; cdr3_aa: CASSPPLLQGNEQFF
v_call: TRBV6-5; cdr3_aa: CASSHNYMDGNIQYF
v_call: TRBV19; cdr3_aa: CASTLREGVSNQPQHF
v_call: TRBV18; cdr3_aa: CASSPNGQGGQPQHF
v_call: TRBV9; cdr3_aa: CASSVVRGHYPNEQFF
v_call: TRBV29-1; cdr3_aa: CSTVVGRTSMGTDTQYF
v_call: TRBV6-5; cdr3_aa: CASSPVNTGELFF
v_call: TRBV2; cdr3_aa: CASSEVGGGTDTQYF
v_call: TRBV4-3; cdr3_aa: CASSQDQQAYYGYTF
v_call: TRBV6-2/TRBV6-3; cdr3_aa: CASSPTGWGNSNQPQHF
v_call: TRBV10-1; cdr3_aa: CASTTRDSPYEQYF
v_call: TRBV27; cdr3_aa: CASSLSSQGYEKLFF
v_call: TRBV30; cdr3_aa: CARDRVGSSYNEQFF
v_call: TRBV9; cdr3_aa: CASSVGGTYNEQFF
v_call: TRBV2; cdr3_aa: CASVVDRGRTEAFF
v_call: TRBV19; cdr3_aa: CASTRDSVFYGYTF
v_call: TRBV7-5; cdr3_aa: CVRSLAKKQPSTDTQYF
v_call: TRBV6-5; cdr3_aa: CASSYSQGLNYGYTF
v_call: TRBV7-3; cdr3_aa: CASSLGQGITDTQYF
v_call: TRBV7-9; cdr3_aa: CASSSQGLTEAFF
v_call: TRBV29-1; cdr3_aa: CSVLQGPGGGYTF
v_call: TRBV4-1; cdr3_aa: CASSQETGPQETQYF